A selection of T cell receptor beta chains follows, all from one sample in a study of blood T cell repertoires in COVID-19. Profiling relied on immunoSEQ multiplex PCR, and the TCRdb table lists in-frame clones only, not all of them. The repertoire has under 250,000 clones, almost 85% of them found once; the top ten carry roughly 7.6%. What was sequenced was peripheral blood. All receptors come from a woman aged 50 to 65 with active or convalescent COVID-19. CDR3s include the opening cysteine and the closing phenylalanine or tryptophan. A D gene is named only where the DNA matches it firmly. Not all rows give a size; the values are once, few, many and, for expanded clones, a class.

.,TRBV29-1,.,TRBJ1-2,TGCAGCGTTGTCCCCCTGACAGTTCCCGGCTACACCTTC,CSVVPLTVPGYTF
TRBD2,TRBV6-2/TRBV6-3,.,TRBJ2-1,TGTGCCAGCAGTGACGGGACTAACTCCTACAATGAGCAGTTCTTC,CASSDGTNSYNEQFF
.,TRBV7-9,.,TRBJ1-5,TGTGCCAGCAGCCCGCGTGGCGCAGGGGGCAATCAGCCCCAGCATTTT,CASSPRGAGGNQPQHF
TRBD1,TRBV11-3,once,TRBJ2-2,TGTGCCAGCAGCGCAGACAGGGGCATCACCGGGGAGCTGTTTTTT,CASSADRGITGELFF
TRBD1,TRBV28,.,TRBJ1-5,TGTGCCAGCAGTTTATATGCCGGGACAGGGAATCAGCCCCAGCATTTT,CASSLYAGTGNQPQHF
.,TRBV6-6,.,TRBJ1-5,TGTGCCAGCAGCCGGGATTTCAATCAGCCCCAGCATTTT,CASSRDFNQPQHF
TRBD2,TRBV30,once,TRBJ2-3,TGTGCCTGGAGGAGATTAGCGGGAAGAACAGATACGCAGTATTTT,CAWRRLAGRTDTQYF
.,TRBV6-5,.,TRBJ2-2,TGTGCCAGCATTCGGGTATCTGCCGGGGAGCTGTTTTTT,CASIRVSAGELFF
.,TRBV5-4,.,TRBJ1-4,TGTGCCAGCAGCCCCTCCTTGGGGAGGGACGGAGAAAAACTGTTTTTT,CASSPSLGRDGEKLFF
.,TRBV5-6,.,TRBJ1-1,TGTGCCAGCAGCTTGGCCAGGGCAGGCATGAACACTGAAGCTTTCTTT,CASSLARAGMNTEAFF
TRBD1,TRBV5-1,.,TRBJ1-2,TGCGCCAGCAGCCGGGCGGTGACAGGGGATGGCTACACCTTC,CASSRAVTGDGYTF
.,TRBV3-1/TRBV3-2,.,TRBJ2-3,TGTGCCAGCAGCCAAGATTCGAGGGTCTCCGATACGCAGTATTTT,CASSQDSRVSDTQYF
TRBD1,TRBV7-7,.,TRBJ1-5,TGTGCCAGCAGCAACGGGACAGCGTATCAGCCCCAGCATTTT,CASSNGTAYQPQHF
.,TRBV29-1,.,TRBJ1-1,TGCAGCGCGGCCCCAGGGAACACTGAAGCTTTCTTT,CSAAPGNTEAFF
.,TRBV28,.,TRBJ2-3,TGTGCCAGCAGTCGAGGGTATGGGGATTTAACGCAGTATTTT,CASSRGYGDLTQYF
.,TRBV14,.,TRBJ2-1,TGTGCCAGCAGCCAAACGAATCAAGGGGGTCAGTTCTTC,CASSQTNQGGQFF
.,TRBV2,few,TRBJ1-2,TGTGCCAGTGACAGCCCTACTAACTATGGCTACACCTTC,CASDSPTNYGYTF
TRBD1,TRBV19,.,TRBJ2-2,TGTGCCAGTAGTCAGGGGGACCCCAGAACCGGGGAGCTGTTTTTT,CASSQGDPRTGELFF
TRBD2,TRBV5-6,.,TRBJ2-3,TGTGCCAGCAGCTTCGGCGGCTTAGCGGGGGTCACAGATACGCAGTATTTT,CASSFGGLAGVTDTQYF
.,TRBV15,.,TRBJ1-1,TGTGCCACCAGCAGAGATTTAACAGGGTTGAACACTGAAGCTTTCTTT,CATSRDLTGLNTEAFF
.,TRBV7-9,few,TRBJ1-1,TGTGCCAGCTCCAAATCGGGAGGGGACACTGAAGCTTTCTTT,CASSKSGGDTEAFF
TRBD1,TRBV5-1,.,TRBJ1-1,TGCGCCAGCAGCGTGGACAGGGGAACTGAAGCTTTCTTT,CASSVDRGTEAFF
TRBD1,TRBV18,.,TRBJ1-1,TGTGCCAGCTCACCGGACAGGCCTTTGGCTGAAGCTTTCTTT,CASSPDRPLAEAFF
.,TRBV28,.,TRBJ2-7,TGTGCCAGCAGTTATTCGGACAGCCGCCAAGGCGAGCAGTACTTC,CASSYSDSRQGEQYF
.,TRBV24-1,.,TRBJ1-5,TGTGCCACCAGTGATGTGGGGGGGAATAATCAGCCCCAGCATTTT,CATSDVGGNNQPQHF
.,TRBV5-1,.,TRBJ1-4,TGCGCCAGCAGCTCGACTTGGGGGGCTAATGAAAAACTGTTTTTT,CASSSTWGANEKLFF
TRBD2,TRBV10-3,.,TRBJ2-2,TGTGCCACCTCGACTAGCGGGAGTTTCACCGGGGAGCTGTTTTTT,CATSTSGSFTGELFF
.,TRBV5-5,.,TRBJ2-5,TGTGCCAGCAGCTTCGGACAGTACCAAGAGACCCAGTACTTC,CASSFGQYQETQYF
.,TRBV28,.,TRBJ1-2,TGTGCCAGCAGGGATGGACAGAACTATGGCTACACCTTC,CASRDGQNYGYTF
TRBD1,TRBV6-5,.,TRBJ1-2,TGTGCCAGCAGTCTCCGGCAGGGGGCAGGGTATGGCTACACCTTC,CASSLRQGAGYGYTF
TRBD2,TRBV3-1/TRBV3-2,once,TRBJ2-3,TGTGCCAGTTCCGAACGGCGCGGGAGTACGCAGTATTTT,CASSERRGSTQYF
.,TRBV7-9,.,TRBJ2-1,TGTGCCAGCAGCCCCCTTGGGTACAGCTCCTACAATGAGCAGTTCTTC,CASSPLGYSSYNEQFF
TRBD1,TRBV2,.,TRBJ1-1,TGTGCCAGCAGTGAAGTACGGGACAGCTTTGTAGCTTTCTTT,CASSEVRDSFVAFF
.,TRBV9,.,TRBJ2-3,TGTGCCAGCAGCGTAGGGGCCGGATCCACAGATACGCAGTATTTT,CASSVGAGSTDTQYF
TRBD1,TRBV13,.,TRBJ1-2,TGTGCCAGCAGCTGGGACAGCTCTAACTATGGCTACACCTTC,CASSWDSSNYGYTF
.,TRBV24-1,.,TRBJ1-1,TGTGCCACCAGTGGCCCCTGGCGGGGACTCAACACTGAAGCTTTCTTT,CATSGPWRGLNTEAFF
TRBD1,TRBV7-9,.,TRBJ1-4,TGTGCCAGCAGCTTAGGGACGGGGACAGCGGAAAAACTGTTTTTT,CASSLGTGTAEKLFF
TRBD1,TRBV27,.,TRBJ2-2,TGTGCCAGCAGGGGGACAGGGCTCACCGGGGAGCTGTTTTTT,CASRGTGLTGELFF
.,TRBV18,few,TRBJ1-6,TGTGCCAGCTCACGGCAGGGGAGCTCCTATAATTCACCCCTCCACTTT,CASSRQGSSYNSPLHF
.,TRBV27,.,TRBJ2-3,TGTGCCAGCAGTACCCCGTTGGAGGGTGGCACAGATACGCAGTATTTT,CASSTPLEGGTDTQYF
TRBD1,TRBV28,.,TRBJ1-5,TGTGCCAGCGGGGCGAGGGGGCTTGGCAATCAGCCCCAGCATTTT,CASGARGLGNQPQHF
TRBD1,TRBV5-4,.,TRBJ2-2,TGTGCCAGCAGCTACGGACAGGGATTGAACACCGGGGAGCTGTTTTTT,CASSYGQGLNTGELFF
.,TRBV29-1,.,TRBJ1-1,TGCAGCGTTGAGGGATACAGGGACACTGAAGCTTTCTTT,CSVEGYRDTEAFF
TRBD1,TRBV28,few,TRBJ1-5,TGTGCCAGCAGTCCTCTTAGATGGGACAGGGCCCAGCCCCAGCATTTT,CASSPLRWDRAQPQHF